This T cell receptor beta chain came from a study of CD8 T cells in Susac syndrome. The authors reverse transcribed roughly 0.5 to 1 ug RNA with random hexamers. It was immunoSEQ multiplex PCR that amplified TCR beta CDR3 across 54 Vbeta and 13 Jbeta. TCRdb reprocessed the immunoSEQ multiplex PCR reads via MiXCR and lists one record per CDR3 protein. The sample includes some 120,000 distinct CDR3 sequences, around 94% of them seen just once. Sequencing of TCR beta was performed on blood CD8+ and CD4+ T cells. Relapsing-remitting disease, either stable or active, was present in the multiple sclerosis controls, who were treatment-naive patients. CD8+ and CD4+ T cells were negatively isolated; TEMRA cells were FACS-enriched. The CDR3 is 12 residues long. V lost 3 bases to trimming and J lost 10 bases; unmatched junction nucleotides: 5. The germline CDR1 and CDR2 sequences are SGHRS and YFSETQ.

Sequenced material: CD4+ T cells from PBMCs. This receptor was obtained from a human donor with multiple sclerosis. V usage is TRBV5-1 and J usage is TRBJ1-2, with 8 bases lining up with TRBD1. The CDR3 is CASSSGTGDYTF. CDR3 nucleotides: TGCGCCAGCAGCTCCGGGACAGGCGACTACACCTTC.